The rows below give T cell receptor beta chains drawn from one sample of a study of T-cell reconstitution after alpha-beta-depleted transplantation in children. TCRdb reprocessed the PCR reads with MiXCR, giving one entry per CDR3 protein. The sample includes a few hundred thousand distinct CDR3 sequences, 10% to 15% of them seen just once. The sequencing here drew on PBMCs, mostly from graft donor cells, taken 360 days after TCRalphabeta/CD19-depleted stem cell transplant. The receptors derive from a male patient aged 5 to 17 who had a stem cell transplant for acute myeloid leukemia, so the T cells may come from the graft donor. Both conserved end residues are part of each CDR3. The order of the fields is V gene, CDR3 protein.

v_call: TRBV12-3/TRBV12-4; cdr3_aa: CASSFGGGSGNTIYF
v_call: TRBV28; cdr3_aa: CASSFYLAGGKETQYF
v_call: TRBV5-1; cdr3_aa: CASSLEIAVTYEQYF
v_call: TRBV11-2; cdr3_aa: CASSLGVGTGDQPQHF
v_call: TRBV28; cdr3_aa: CASSIPESLPGLESSYNEQFF
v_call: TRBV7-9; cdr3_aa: CASSFYTGTGYYGYTF
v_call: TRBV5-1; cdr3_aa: CASSLGSGKFETQYF
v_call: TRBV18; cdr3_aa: CASSPQGQGLMNTEAFF
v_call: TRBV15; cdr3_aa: CATSRDQLKVTNEQFF
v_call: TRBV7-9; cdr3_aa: CASEREPDRGGGNTIYF
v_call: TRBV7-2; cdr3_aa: CASSLLRRELKEQFF
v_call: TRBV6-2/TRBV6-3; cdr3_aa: CASSGGTNQPQHF
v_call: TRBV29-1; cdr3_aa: CSVLGASTDTQYF
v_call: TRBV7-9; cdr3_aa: CASSLETDLAKNIQYF
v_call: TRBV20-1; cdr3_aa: CSARDPRGYEQYF
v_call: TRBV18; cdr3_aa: CASSHPGGPFSYNEQFF
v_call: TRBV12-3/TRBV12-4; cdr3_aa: CASSGAPTDTQYF
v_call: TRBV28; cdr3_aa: CASSPSFITANYGYTF
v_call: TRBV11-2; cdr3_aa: CASSLGPGLAGGLGENIQYF
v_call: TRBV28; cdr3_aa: CASIFGGGNQPQHF
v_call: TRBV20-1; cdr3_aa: CSASRDGERETQYF
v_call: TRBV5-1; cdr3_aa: CASSLAARSGRANEQFF
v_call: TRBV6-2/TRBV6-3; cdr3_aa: CASSLQHSPGLAGGSKNIQYF
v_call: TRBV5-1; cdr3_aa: CASRLAGVIDEQYF
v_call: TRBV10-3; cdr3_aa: CAIARGASGANVLTF
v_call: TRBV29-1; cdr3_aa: CSVLLTGDEKLFF
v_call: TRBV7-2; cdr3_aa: CASSLSRVSYEQYF
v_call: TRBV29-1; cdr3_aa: CSVRQGRAEKLFF
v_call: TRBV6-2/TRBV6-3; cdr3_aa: CASSPMNTGELFF
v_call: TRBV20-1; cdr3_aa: CSASHGLAEETQYF